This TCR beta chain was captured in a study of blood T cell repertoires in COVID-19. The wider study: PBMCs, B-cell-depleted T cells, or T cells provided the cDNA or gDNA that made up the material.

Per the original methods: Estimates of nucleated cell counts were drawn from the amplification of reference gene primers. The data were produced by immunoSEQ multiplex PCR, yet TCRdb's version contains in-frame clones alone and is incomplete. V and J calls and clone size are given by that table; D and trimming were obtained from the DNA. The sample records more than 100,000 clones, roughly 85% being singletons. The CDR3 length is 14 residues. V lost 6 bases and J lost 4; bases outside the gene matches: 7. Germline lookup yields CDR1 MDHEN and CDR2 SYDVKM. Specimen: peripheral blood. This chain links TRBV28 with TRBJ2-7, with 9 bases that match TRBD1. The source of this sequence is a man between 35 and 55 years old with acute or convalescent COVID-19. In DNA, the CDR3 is TGTGCCAGCAGACGGGGACAGGGTGGGTACGAGCAGTACTTC. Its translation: CASRRGQGGYEQYF.